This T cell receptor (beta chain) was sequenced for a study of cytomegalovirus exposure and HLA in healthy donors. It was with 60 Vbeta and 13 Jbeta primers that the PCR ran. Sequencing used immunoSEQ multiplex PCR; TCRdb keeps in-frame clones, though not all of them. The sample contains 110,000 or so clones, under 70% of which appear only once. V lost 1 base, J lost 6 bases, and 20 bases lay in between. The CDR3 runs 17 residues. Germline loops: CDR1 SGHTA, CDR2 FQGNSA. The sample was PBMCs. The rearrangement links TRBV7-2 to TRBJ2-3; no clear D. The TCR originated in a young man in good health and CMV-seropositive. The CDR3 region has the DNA TGTGCCAGCAGCTTAGTGCCCCTAGGCCTAGGAAGGGATACGCAGTATTTT. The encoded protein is CASSLVPLGLGRDTQYF.